Presented here are 10 T cell receptor beta chains from one specimen sequenced in a study of blood T cells in healthy people across ages. For the second PCR, which ran for 7 to 11 cycles, a sample-barcoded 5' primer and a J-beta primer mix were used. Each CDR3 protein is one row after TCRdb ran MiXCR on the 5' RACE reads. The data show around 1.5 million distinct CDR3 sequences, with around 59% seen just once and over 5.5% held by the top ten. The specimen was blood. Source of these receptors: a man aged 18 to 35 in good health.

This chain uses TRBV18 with TRBJ2-5, with D unclear. Germline values: CDR1 KGHSH, CDR2 LQKENI. There are 13 residues in the CDR3. The germline V and J ends were trimmed by 2 bases and 5 bases, with 9 bases remaining between them. This CDR3 is CASSPTGYETQYF. The DNA of the CDR3 is TGTGCCAGCTCACCAACCGGGTACGAGACCCAGTACTTC.

The rearrangement joins TRBV6-5 to TRBJ2-7; TRBD1 or TRBD2 may be the D gene (6 bases each). Between the trimmed V and J ends, which lost 2 bases and 9 bases, there was a span of 8 bases. CDR3 length: 11 amino acids. Germline CDR1 and CDR2: MNHEY and SVGAGI. CDR3 nucleotide sequence: TGTGCCAGCAGTTACAAGGGGGGGCAGTACTTC. It yields the protein CASSYKGGQYF.

This clonotype turned up a few times. The chain uses TRBV27 and TRBJ2-7; 12 nucleotides match TRBD2. CDR3 length equals 14 residues. Germline V gives CDR1 MNHEY, CDR2 SMNVEV (reference sequence). The trim removed 8 bases at V and 7 bases at J, leaving 9 bases unmatched. The CDR3 region has the DNA TGTGCCAGCCGACTAGCGGGAGTAAGGAGGGAGCAGTACTTC. It is translated as CASRLAGVRREQYF.

This chain uses TRBV6-5 with TRBJ1-6, with D perhaps matching TRBD1 (6 bases). Trimming shortened V by 3 bases and J by 7 bases, and 16 bases separated the two germline ends. This CDR3 region has 16 residues. Germline loops: CDR1 MNHEY, CDR2 SVGAGI. This chain's CDR3 is CASSYLAGGQNSPLHF. For the CDR3, the DNA is TGTGCCAGCAGTTATTTGGCGGGGGGGCAAAATTCACCCCTCCACTTT.

This clonotype was counted a few times. The DNA is left out, because the CDR3 cannot be placed on it with certainty; the CDR3 is given as TCRdb lists it. The V gene is TRBV2, the J gene TRBJ2-7; the table's TRBD1 call for D was not verified on the DNA. Germline CDR1 and CDR2: SNHLY and FYNNEI. Including both end residues, the CDR3 is 16 amino acids long. CDR3 sequence: CASSDFRGQISYEQYF.

The rearrangement links TRBV14 to TRBJ2-1; 7 positions agree with TRBD1. Looked up from germline, CDR1 is SGHDN and CDR2 is FVKESK. Trimming cost V 5 bases and J 6 bases; bases outside gene matches: 7. CDR3 length: 14 residues. This CDR3 reads CASSSRQGLNEQFF. The CDR3, as DNA: TGTGCCAGCAGCTCCCGACAGGGCCTCAATGAGCAGTTCTTC. Full variable domain (rest looked up from reference TRBV14 and TRBJ2-1): EAGVTQFPSHSVIEKGQTVTLRCDPISGHDNLYWYRRVMGKEIKFLLHFVKESKQDESGMPNNRFLAERTGGTYSTLKVQPAELEDSGVYFCASSSRQGLNEQFFGPGTRLTVL.

This clonotype came up a few times. V and J are TRBV6-1 and TRBJ1-5; D call uncertain. CDR1 MNHNS and CDR2 SASEGT come from the germline V gene. The CDR3 contains 14 residues. V lost 0 bases, J lost 7 bases, and 10 bases lay in between. The CDR3 reads CASSEALKEQPQHF. CDR3 DNA sequence: TGTGCCAGCAGTGAAGCTCTGAAGGAACAGCCCCAGCATTTT.

The V gene is TRBV25-1, the J gene TRBJ2-7; D unresolved. Germline values: CDR1 MGHDK, CDR2 SYGVNS. The V end lost 4 bases, the J end lost 5 bases, and 6 bases lay between the germline ends. The CDR3 has 11 residues. The CDR3 nucleotides are TGTGCCAGCAGTGGACTCCACGAGCAGTACTTC. Translating gives CASSGLHEQYF.

The rearrangement uses TRBV20-1 and TRBJ1-6; TRBD1 is a possible D gene (5 bases). CDR1 is DFQATT, CDR2 SNEGSKA, per germline (reference sequence). The V and J ends lost 0 bases and 10 bases respectively, with 10 bases between them. The CDR3 sequence is 13 residues long. The CDR3 bases are TGCAGTGCTAGAGACAGGGAGATCTCACCCCTCCACTTT. Amino acid sequence: CSARDREISPLHF.

The chain uses TRBV7-9 and TRBJ1-1; unclear D gene. Germline V gene lookup returns CDR1 SEHNR and CDR2 FQNEAQ (reference sequence). The germline V and J ends were trimmed by 3 bases and 4 bases, with 6 bases remaining between them. This CDR3 contains 12 residues. Here the CDR3 DNA reads TGTGCCAGCAGCTTTGGTTTCACTGAAGCTTTCTTT. Residues: CASSFGFTEAFF.